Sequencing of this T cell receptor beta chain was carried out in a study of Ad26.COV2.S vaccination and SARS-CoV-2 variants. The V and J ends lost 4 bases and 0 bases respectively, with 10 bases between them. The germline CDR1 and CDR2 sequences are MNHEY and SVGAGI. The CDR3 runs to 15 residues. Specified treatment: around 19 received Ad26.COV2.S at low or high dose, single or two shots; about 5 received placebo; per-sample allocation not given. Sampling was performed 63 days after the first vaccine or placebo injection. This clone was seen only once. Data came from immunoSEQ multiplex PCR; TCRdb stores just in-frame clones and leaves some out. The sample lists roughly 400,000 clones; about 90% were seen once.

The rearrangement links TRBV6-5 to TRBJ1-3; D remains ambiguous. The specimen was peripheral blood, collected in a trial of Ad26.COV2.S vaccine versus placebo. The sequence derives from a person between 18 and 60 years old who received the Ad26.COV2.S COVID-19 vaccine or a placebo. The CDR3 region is CASSSSTISGNTIYF. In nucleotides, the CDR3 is TGTGCCAGCAGTTCGAGTACAATCTCTGGAAACACCATATATTTT.